This T cell receptor (beta chain) was sequenced for a study of T cells in Graves' hyperthyroidism and ophthalmopathy. The CDR3 regions of TCR beta were amplified from RNA transcripts. The study used the HTBI primer set for a first-round RT-PCR of the TCR CDR3. TCRdb reanalysed the multiplex PCR reads using MiXCR and keeps one entry per CDR3 protein. The sample includes about 640,000 distinct CDR3 sequences, less than 25% of them seen just once. With respect to this clonotype: Its antigen is as yet unknown. The CDR3 end shows no conserved phenylalanine or tryptophan, and so a read error is likely.

Lactation, pregnancy, other autoimmune disease or uncontrolled infection excluded patients. Regarding the study as a whole: Most clonotypes expanded in thyroid above 0.001 were likewise present in blood.

This TCR derives from a man aged 25-40 years with Graves' ophthalmopathy. The sequenced sample consisted of blood.

The CDR3, as DNA: TGTGCCAGCAGTTGCTCGCATCAGCCTAGAGGGTCCTACGAGCAGTACTCC. The encoded protein is CASSCSHQPRGSYEQYS. The V call is TRBV6-9, the J call TRBJ2-7; TRBD2 is a possible D gene (5 bases). This CDR3 spans 17 amino acids. With 4 bases removed from V and 1 base from J, the gap between germline ends came to 20 bases. The germline gives CDR1 MNHGY, CDR2 SVAAGI.